This TCR beta chain appears in the sequencing data of a study of cytomegalovirus exposure and HLA in healthy donors (dated by TCRdb to about 2017). For context, the study as a whole: According to an earlier analysis of a few hundred of the donors, some 170 million T cells yielded some 120 million unique TCR beta sequences and about 300 Gb of sequence data. Because of strong linkage in the cohort, four to six DR-DQ haplotypes were treated as single units for association and clustering. A later analysis re-analyzed previously published TCR beta repertoires from 666 donors and added high-resolution HLA genotyping to study TCR occurrence patterns. Rather than drawing on any new phenotypic data, the later analysis identified candidate immune exposures from TCR beta sequences and the way those sequences occurred across donors. A separate validation cohort of 100 to 150 different subjects was used in addition to the 666-subject first cohort. An earlier analysis of several hundred of the donors applied high-throughput TCR beta sequencing to assess whether each TCR beta V gene segment acted as functional or pseudogenic. Every discovery cohort repertoire had been produced on one sequencing platform. Among the roughly 400 genotyped donors, approximately 81% belonged to the genetic ancestry cluster associated with self-reported Caucasian donors. To predict cytomegalovirus infection status, the study combined high-throughput TCR immunosequencing, statistical association of individual TCRs with disease status, and machine learning. HLA typing included class I and class II loci at four-digit resolution. Roughly 290 gigabases of sequencing data and 70 million to 100 million unique TCR sequences made up an early release that covered approximately 620 HLA-typed donors. Donor age, sex, ethnicity and CMV serostatus were collected together with the repertoire data. The aim of the study was to test whether cataloging public T cell receptors could identify signatures of past pathogen exposure. Using immunosequencing, the study profiled T cell repertoires from about 650 subjects and related those repertoires to cytomegalovirus serostatus. Typing coverage differed by locus: A, B, C, DRB1 and DQB1 were typed in roughly 620-640 donors, DQA1 in 522, DPA1 in approximately 600, and DPB1 in just under 480. Genome-wide SNP genotypes for about three fifths of the 666 donors were used in a later genetic analysis, which treated that subset as a discovery cohort. Among 300 to 500 genotyped donors of the cohort, an average of approximately 220,000 unique TCR beta nucleotide sequences was sequenced per donor, of which about 18% were non-productive.

Receptors were amplified or captured by the immunoSEQ multiplex PCR assay. For the multiplex PCR, a mixture combining 60 forward primers for TCR Vbeta segments and 13 reverse primers for TCR Jbeta segments was used. The CDR3 region of rearranged TCR beta genes was amplified from genomic DNA by a multiplex PCR assay. On the Illumina HiSeq System, the amplified TCR beta libraries were sequenced as 87-base-pair reads. In the original analysis: A later analysis tallied roughly 76 million unique TCR beta chains across the 660 or so repertoires, and about 12 million of those chains were shared by two or more donors. Raw reads were error-corrected and collapsed into unique sequences by a nearest-neighbor algorithm in which closely related sequences were merged to remove PCR and sequencing errors. To assign V, D and J gene segments, CDR3 sequences were aligned to IMGT reference sequences. For a sequence to be retained, at least a six-nucleotide match to both a V gene segment and a J gene segment was required. Rearrangements were called productive when the CDR3 lacked stop codons and stayed in frame with V and J; all others were non-productive. CDR3 was defined by IMGT convention, running from the second conserved V-encoded cysteine to the conserved J-encoded phenylalanine. In an earlier analysis of approximately 590 of the donors, sequences lacking an unambiguous match to a single V gene segment were excluded. In an earlier analysis of almost 600 of the donors, a V segment was called functional when productive rearrangements were above 56.7%, and segregating when the standard deviation between donors exceeded 5%. A statistical classification framework was built to diagnose cytomegalovirus status from the catalog of TCR beta chain sequences. In a later analysis, V and J genes were assigned by comparing TCR nucleotide sequences against IMGT/GENE-DB human TR gene sequences. A later analysis assigned CDR3 sequences and most-parsimonious VDJ recombination scenarios with the TCRdist pipeline. In a later analysis, every TCR beta chain was defined by the combination of its CDR3 amino acid sequence and its V-gene family, and reads without a unique V-gene family were dropped. As a way to deal with suspected cross-contamination and a sequencing artifact, a later analysis dropped approximately 570 nucleotide sequences that were highly shared and had low generation probability. A later analysis calculated a clonal expansion index for each public chain from normalized within-repertoire ranks of inferred template counts. A later analysis computed generation probabilities with a VDJ recombination model fitted to out-of-frame rearrangements, and checked the results against IGoR. A later analysis scored TCR-TCR, TCR-HLA and TCR-CMV co-occurrence with hypergeometric tests, applying a repertoire-size bias correction to TCR pairs. To estimate false discovery rates, a later analysis permuted the HLA or CMV assignments 20 times. A later analysis grouped co-occurring TCRs with DBSCAN, adding TCRdist sequence similarity when clustering within HLA-allele-positive subsets. For co-occurrence clustering, repertoires with fewer than 30,000 or more than 120,000 public chains were excluded, along with about five repertoires with anomalous nucleotide sharing. The source is immuneACCESS, and TCRdb retained only in-frame sequences with V and J called. Part of the clones is not carried over; for the studies checked, unresolved V genes explain less than half of this, and the remainder is unexplained. V, J and clone size are those of that table, while D and trimming were read from the DNA. In all, the sample holds 95,000 to 150,000 clones, and over 75% of those were seen once. The top ten constitute 4.5% to 6% of the sample.

Comments on this clone: Its antigen remains undetermined. It has no much larger one-base neighbor in the sample; base qualities were not kept.

The cohort was made up of 666 healthy bone marrow donors. At the time of sampling, all cohort members were nominally healthy, though unrecorded immune exposures were likely present. The donor was CMV seropositive and was included in the group of approximately 300 seropositive cohort members. Every donor gave a peripheral blood sample, and the peripheral blood mononuclear cells from that sample were used for TCR beta sequencing. The Qiagen DNeasy Blood Extraction Kit was used to extract genomic DNA from the blood cell samples. From the germline V gene, CDR1 is SGHRS and CDR2 is YFSETQ. Its CDR3 holds 17 amino acids, cysteine through phenylalanine. Only CDR3 DNA remains: 51 bases, in frame from the first base. V drops 2 bases and J drops 6 bases, leaving 21 bases in between. Overall results and qualifications from the work: Roughly uniform sequencing depth across donors was assumed in presence/absence analyses, although this assumption may not hold. In a later genetic analysis, fewer N-insertions in productive TCRs were reported among donors in an Asian-associated ancestry cluster than the approximately 670-donor mean. The earlier analysis of approximately 540 of the donors excluded over 15 rarely observed V segments, including chromosome 9 orphons, because counts were too low. Because some donors lacked HLA typing at each locus, the association tests relied only on the typed subset. Most TCR sequences were seen in very few donors, while some public TCRs were found in many individuals. A further reported finding was that TCR beta sequences accurately predicted the HLA-A and HLA-B alleles for most subjects in the first cohort. Correlated functional status among segregating V segments might be attributable to linkage disequilibrium, but an unknown experimental factor could not be ruled out. Most CMV-associated TCR beta chains appeared to be HLA-restricted in a later analysis, and the HLA associations seemed to be driven largely by CMV exposure. At a false discovery rate of 0.05, a later analysis linked approximately 18,000 TCR beta sequences to specific HLA alleles. In this cohort, only TCR beta chains were sequenced, and detectable features were limited by the absence of alpha or paired-chain data. The study listed 150 to 200 TCR beta chains as associated with cytomegalovirus. CMV serostatus was the only immune exposure information available for the cohort. In a later analysis, HLA-associated TCR beta chains were found to be more clonally expanded and to have lower generation probabilities than equally common non-associated chains. When HLA alleles, especially DR and DQ, strongly co-occurred, attributing TCR associations to individual alleles was difficult. The 87-base-pair reads could not distinguish some IMGT-functional V segments, including TRBV6-2 and TRBV6-3, so those segments were excluded. In a later analysis, several top co-occurrence clusters were reported to appear linked to parvovirus B19, influenza, CMV and Epstein-Barr virus. The sequencing pipeline was judged likely to have produced a cluster of highly shared sequence variants as a technical artifact. V-gene and J-gene trimming of TCR beta chains was associated with a missense DCLRE1C variant in a later genetic analysis, and the association was replicated in an independent cohort. According to the authors, the approach could potentially be generalized to other disease states and immunological phenotypes. Cytomegalovirus status was reported to be diagnosed by the classifier with high specificity and sensitivity in both the original and validation cohorts. In vitro tests confirmed that a few of the cytomegalovirus-associated TCR beta chains recognize cytomegalovirus antigens. In an earlier analysis of some 640 of the donors, most TCR beta V segments were observed in productive rearrangements about 87% or about 30% of the time, broadly matching IMGT annotations. A later analysis found that TCR association rates varied across HLA loci, with DRB1 alleles showing the most associated TCRs and HLA-C alleles the fewest.

Sequenced input: PBMCs. The rearranged segments are TRBV5-1 and TRBJ2-1, with no reliable assignment of the D segment. The origin of this receptor is a man between 18 and 29 years old in good health and CMV-seropositive. The DNA reads as follows: TGCGCCAGCAGCTTCCTAGACGTGAACGGAAGGTTCAATGAGCAGTTCTTC. Its amino acids are CASSFLDVNGRFNEQFF.